This TCR beta chain originates from a study of beta chain features in type 1 diabetes. Study-wide background: Healthy donors resembled patients in age, gender and cell yields. Study-wide results and limits: Within each of all four CD4+ subsets, Type 1 diabetes patients had TCRB CDR3s that were moderately but significantly shorter. Compared to healthy donors, patients appeared to have naive, central memory and Treg TCRB repertoires that were more alike. Insertion counts at VDJ junctions were lower in type 1 diabetes patients, who also showed more deletions there.

With regard to this clone: The antigen is not known.

Germline CDR1 is ENHRY and CDR2 is SYGVKD. The CDR3 has 11 residues. Between the trimmed V and J ends, which lost 10 bases and 7 bases, there was a span of 14 bases. Since all of the isolated RNA was reverse transcribed, expressed TCRB transcripts were what got sequenced. Data came from immunoSEQ multiplex PCR; TCRdb stores just in-frame clones and leaves some out. The sample includes about 350,000 clones, about 19% of them seen just once. V gene TRBV10-3 combines with J gene TRBJ2-7; TRBD1 is a possible D gene (8 bases). This TCR was sampled from a woman between 18 and 29 years old in good health. Material for sequencing was naive CD4+ T cells from blood. The CDR3 is CATSGDREQYF. DNA for the CDR3: TGTGCCACGAGCGGGGACAGGGAGCAGTACTTC.